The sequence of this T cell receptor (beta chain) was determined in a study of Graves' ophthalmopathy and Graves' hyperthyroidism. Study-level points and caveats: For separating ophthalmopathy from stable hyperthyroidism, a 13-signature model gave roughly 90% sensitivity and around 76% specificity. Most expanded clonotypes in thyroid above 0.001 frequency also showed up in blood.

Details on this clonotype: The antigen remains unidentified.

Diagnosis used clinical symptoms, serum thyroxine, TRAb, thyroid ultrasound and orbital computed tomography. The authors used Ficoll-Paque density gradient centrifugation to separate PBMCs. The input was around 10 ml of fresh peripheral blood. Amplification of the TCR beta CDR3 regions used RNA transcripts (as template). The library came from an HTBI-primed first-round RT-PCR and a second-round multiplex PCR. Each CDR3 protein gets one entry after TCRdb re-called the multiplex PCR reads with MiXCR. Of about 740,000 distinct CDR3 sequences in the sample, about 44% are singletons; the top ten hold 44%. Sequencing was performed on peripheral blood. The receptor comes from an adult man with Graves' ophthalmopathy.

The CDR3 spells CAWSLTGNTEAFF. As DNA, the CDR3 is TGTGCCTGGAGCCTCACGGGGAACACTGAAGCTTTCTTT. The chain links TRBV10-3 to TRBJ1-1, with D unresolved. CDR3 size: 13 residues. Per the germline V gene, CDR1 is ENHRY and CDR2 is SYGVKD. Trimming left V 11 bases short and J 1 base short, with 14 bases between.